The 13 T cell receptor beta chains listed next were all sequenced from one sample in a study of T cells of healthy individuals. TCRdb used MiXCR to reprocess the 5' RACE reads, holding one entry per CDR3 protein. The sample carries 53,000 or so distinct CDR3 sequences, roughly 14% recorded once. The receptor source for this set is a human donor in good health.

In this sample, this clonotype turned up a few times. V gene TRBV20-1 combines with J gene TRBJ2-7; TRBD2 matches 8 bases. The V gene's germline CDR1 is DFQATT and CDR2 SNEGSKA (reference sequence). The ends lost 3 bases at V and 1 base at J; junction bases unmatched: 8. CDR3 length: 15 residues. CDR3 bases: TGCAGTGCTAGGGAAGGTAGCGGGGCTTCCTACGAGCAGTACTTC. Encoded protein: CSAREGSGASYEQYF.

This clonotype showed up many times. The chain uses TRBV4-3 and TRBJ1-3; D gene unclear. Trimming took 1 base from V and 0 from J, leaving 10 bases between them. The germline V gene has CDR1 LGHNA and CDR2 YSLEER. The CDR3 length is 16 residues. In DNA form, the CDR3 reads TGCGCCAGCAGCCAAGCCCTCAGTGGCTCTGGAAACACCATATATTTT. It specifies CASSQALSGSGNTIYF.

This clonotype was counted only a few times. J is TRBJ2-3 and V is TRBV7-9; perhaps TRBD2 as D (6 bases). Germline-derived CDR1 and CDR2 are SEHNR and FQNEAQ (reference sequence). The germline V and J ends were trimmed by 5 bases and 4 bases, with 13 bases remaining between them. The CDR3 covers 14 residues. The CDR3 region has the DNA TGTGCCAGCAGCCCGGCGACTAGGTCAGATACGCAGTATTTT. It encodes CASSPATRSDTQYF. Full variable domain (missing parts from reference TRBV7-9 and TRBJ2-3): DTGVSQNPRHKITKRGQNVTFRCDPISEHNRLYWYRQTLGQGPEFLTYFQNEAQLEKSRLLSDRFSAERPKGSFSTLEIQRTEQGDSAMYLCASSPATRSDTQYFGPGTRLTVL.

Comments on this clonotype: Germline is not matched at one junction end, which may reflect a read error. The V and J genes are TRBV4-3 and TRBJ1-4; TRBD1 matches 8 bases. Germline CDR1 reads LGHNA; CDR2 reads YSLEER. The CDR3 extends over 15 amino acids. This CDR3 is CASSHPDRASQKLFF. The CDR3 DNA is TGTGCCAGCAGCCACCCGGACAGGGCGTCTCAAAAACTGTTTTTT.

V gene TRBV4-1 combines with J gene TRBJ1-4; 9 bases map to TRBD1. With V trimmed by 0 bases and J by 6 bases, 2 bases remained unmatched. Germline V CDR1 and CDR2: MGHRA, YSYEKL. CDR3 length: 15 amino acids. The CDR3 bases are TGCGCCAGCAGCCAAGACTGGGACAGGGATGAAAAACTGTTTTTT. It encodes CASSQDWDRDEKLFF.

The sample holds many counts of this clonotype. V usage is TRBV3-1 and J usage is TRBJ2-4, with 10 bases lining up with TRBD1. Germline V gene sequence: CDR1 LGHDT, CDR2 YNNKEL (reference sequence). The CDR3 is made up of 15 amino acids. V shed 1 base and J 9 bases; nucleotides not matched to a gene: 6. Here the CDR3 DNA reads TGTGCCAGCAGCCAAGCCGGGACAGGGGAGGGCATTCAGTACTTC. Its protein is CASSQAGTGEGIQYF. Full variable domain (missing parts from reference TRBV3-1 and TRBJ2-4): DTAVSQTPKYLVTQMGNDKSIKCEQNLGHDTMYWYKQDSKKFLKIMFSYNNKELIINETVPNRFSPKSPDKAHLNLHINSLELGDSAVYFCASSQAGTGEGIQYFGAGTRLSVL.

The chain links TRBV7-9 to TRBJ1-1; the D is unclear. Germline V gene data show CDR1 as SEHNR and CDR2 as FQNEAQ (reference sequence). V was trimmed by 3 bases and J by 10 bases, leaving 12 bases between them. CDR3 size: 12 residues. For the CDR3, the DNA is TGTGCCAGCAGCTTCCCGAGCCAAGGAGCTTTCTTT. This codes for CASSFPSQGAFF.

The genes are TRBV7-8 and TRBJ2-2, with D tentatively TRBD1 (6 bases). The CDR3 extends over 18 amino acids. V dropped 1 base and J dropped 6 bases, with 21 bases sitting between them. Germline V gene data show CDR1 as SGHVS and CDR2 as FQNEAQ. CDR3 DNA: TGTGCCAGCAGCTTAGTAAGGACAGACGGCTACAACGCCGGGGAGCTGTTTTTT. This gives the protein CASSLVRTDGYNAGELFF.

This chain connects TRBV3-1 to TRBJ2-2; D may be TRBD1 or TRBD2 (5 bases each). V shed 5 bases and J shed 2 bases, with 15 bases lying between them. CDR3 size: 16 residues. CDR1 and CDR2 (germline): LGHDT, YNNKEL (reference sequence). The CDR3 loop is CASSYQGTLNTGELFF. The CDR3, as DNA: TGTGCCAGCAGCTACCAAGGGACCCTTAACACCGGGGAGCTGTTTTTT.

This clonotype was observed many times. V gene TRBV12-3 or TRBV12-4 combines with J gene TRBJ1-1; no clear D gene. Trimming removed 2 bases from V and 3 bases from J, with 7 bases in between. The CDR3 runs to 13 residues. The CDR3 DNA reads as TGTGCCAGCAGTTTACATGGGGACACTGAAGCTTTCTTT. Translating it yields CASSLHGDTEAFF.

At least ten counts were recorded for this clonotype. V gene TRBV7-2 combines with J gene TRBJ2-7; 8 bases are a match to TRBD1. After removal of 5 bases from V and 5 bases from J, the junction contained 8 bases not matched to a gene. Germline assignment: CDR1 SGHTA and CDR2 FQGNSA. The CDR3 contains 14 residues. CDR3 in amino acids: CASSQGAVQNEQYF. CDR3 bases: TGTGCCAGCAGCCAGGGGGCAGTGCAAAACGAGCAGTACTTC.

This clonotype was seen only a few times. J is TRBJ1-5 and V is TRBV25-1; maybe TRBD1 (5 bases). Trimming took off 7 bases at V and 7 bases at J, with 11 bases between the two ends. Germline V gene lookup returns CDR1 MGHDK and CDR2 SYGVNS. This CDR3 has 12 amino acids. As DNA, the CDR3 is TGTGCCAGCAACACAGGCCACCAGCCCCAGCATTTT. Translating it yields CASNTGHQPQHF.

This clonotype has ten or more counts. The chain recombines TRBV20-1 with TRBJ2-2; TRBD1 matches at 8 bases. The germline V gene encodes CDR1 DFQATT and CDR2 SNEGSKA (reference sequence). With 5 bases clipped from V and 7 bases from J, the junction kept 6 bases outside the gene matches. The CDR3 loop spans 13 amino acids. CDR3 sequence reads: CSASDRGYGELFF. The CDR3 DNA is TGCAGTGCTTCAGACAGGGGATACGGGGAGCTGTTTTTT.